The 18 T cell receptor beta chains reported below all come from one sample, sequenced in a study. TCRdb fed the 5' RACE reads into MiXCR, producing one record per CDR3 protein. The repertoire includes over 9,000 distinct CDR3 sequences, approximately 61% of them detected once, and around 6% sits in the top ten. Specimen: tumor-infiltrating memory CD4+ T cells sorted from the breast tumor. Subset in this sample: memory CD4+ T cells, CD4+CD45RO+CD25-. These receptors were taken from a female donor with breast cancer.

This chain joins TRBV4-3 and TRBJ1-6; 8 nucleotides agree with TRBD1. The CDR3 covers 13 residues. The V gene's germline CDR1 is LGHNA and CDR2 YSLEER. Trimming at V came to 6 bases and at J to 8 bases, leaving 3 bases not matched to a gene. As DNA, the CDR3 is TGCGCCAGCAGAGGGACAGGCCATTCACCCCTCCACTTT. Translation gives CASRGTGHSPLHF.

The chain has TRBV25-1 and TRBJ2-7; D uncertain. This CDR3 is 20 amino acids long. The V gene lost 1 base and the J gene lost 0 bases, with 25 bases spanning the gap. CDR1 is MGHDK and CDR2 is SYGVNS in the germline V gene. This CDR3 reads CASSELGASSVQSSSYEQYF. The CDR3 region has the DNA TGTGCCAGCAGTGAATTAGGAGCGTCAAGCGTTCAGTCCTCCTCCTACGAGCAGTACTTC.

Judged by abundance, this clonotype is medium-sized. This chain links TRBV29-1 with TRBJ2-1; possibly TRBD2 for D (5 bases). The CDR3 sequence is 13 residues long. Trimming removed 3 bases from V and 5 bases from J, with 11 bases in between. Germline assignment: CDR1 SQVTM and CDR2 ANQGSEA. The CDR3 protein is CSVEDSVNNEQFF. Written as DNA, the CDR3 is TGCAGCGTTGAGGATAGCGTAAACAATGAGCAGTTCTTC.

V is TRBV28 and J is TRBJ1-1; D may be TRBD1 (5 bases). Between the trimmed V and J ends, which lost 2 bases and 3 bases, there was a span of 13 bases. The CDR3 covers 15 residues. Germline CDR1 is MDHEN and CDR2 is SYDVKM. This CDR3 reads CASSLRGYMDTEAFF. The CDR3 DNA reads as TGTGCCAGCAGTTTACGGGGGTACATGGACACTGAAGCTTTCTTT.

V gene TRBV20-1 combines with J gene TRBJ2-1, with D possibly TRBD1 on 6 matching bases. V was cut by 6 bases and J by 3 bases, with 9 bases left in between. The CDR3 runs 12 residues. The V gene's germline CDR1 is DFQATT and CDR2 SNEGSKA (reference sequence). The CDR3, as DNA: TGCAGTGCAGAGGGGGTCTACAATGAGCAGTTCTTC. Translating gives CSAEGVYNEQFF.

This clonotype was seen only a few times. The V call is TRBV12-5, the J call TRBJ1-5, with D maybe TRBD1 (5 bases). Germline CDR1 is LGHNT and CDR2 is FRNRAP. Between the trimmed V and J ends, which lost 8 bases and 4 bases, there was a span of 12 bases. The CDR3 has 13 residues. CDR3 protein: CASIGGGNQPQHF. For the CDR3, the DNA is TGTGCTAGTATCGGGGGGGGGAATCAGCCCCAGCATTTT. The entire variable domain, with the rest obtained from reference TRBV12-5 and TRBJ1-5, is as follows: DARVTQTPRHKVTEMGQEVTMRCQPILGHNTVFWYRQTMMQGLELLAYFRNRAPLDDSGMPKDRFSAEMPDATLATLKIQPSEPRDSAVYFCASIGGGNQPQHFGDGTRLSIL.

A few counts support this clonotype. The DNA of the CDR3 is TGTGCCAGCAGCTTAGACGGTGAGCAGTTCTTC. The encoded protein is CASSLDGEQFF. The V gene is TRBV11-1, the J gene TRBJ2-1, with D unresolved. There are 11 residues in the CDR3. The V end lost 1 base, the J end lost 9 bases, and 4 bases lay between the germline ends. Per germline, CDR1 SGHAT and CDR2 FQDESV (reference sequence). The variable domain in full, with the rest retrieved from reference TRBV11-1 and TRBJ2-1, is EAEVAQSPRYKITEKSQAVAFWCDPISGHATLYWYRQILGQGPELLVQFQDESVVDDSQLPKDRFSAERLKGVDSTLKIQPAELGDSAMYLCASSLDGEQFFGPGTRLTVL.

The chain joins TRBV6-5 to TRBJ2-3; TRBD2 matches at 10 bases. V lost 7 bases to trimming and J lost 6 bases; unmatched junction nucleotides: 4. Per germline, CDR1 MNHEY and CDR2 SVGAGI. CDR3 length equals 13 residues. Here the CDR3 reads CASTSGGTDTQYF. CDR3 in DNA: TGTGCCAGCACTAGCGGGGGTACGGATACGCAGTATTTT.

The gene calls are TRBV7-6 and TRBJ1-1; no clear D gene. Per germline, CDR1 SGHVS and CDR2 FNYEAQ. This CDR3 comprises 14 residues. Trimming stripped 5 bases from V and 5 bases from J, with 15 bases between. The CDR3 coding sequence is TGTGCCAGCAGCATGACACCCGCGGGGACTGAAGCTTTCTTT. This gives the protein CASSMTPAGTEAFF.

This clonotype has a single count. This chain connects TRBV5-1 to TRBJ2-1; 9 nucleotides line up with TRBD2. Germline-derived CDR1 and CDR2 are SGHRS and YFSETQ. CDR3 length: 16 amino acids. With 4 bases clipped from V and 5 bases from J, the junction kept 10 bases outside the gene matches. In DNA form, the CDR3 reads TGCGCCAGCAGCCCCCGGGGCGGGAGGGCCGACAATGAGCAGTTCTTC. It encodes CASSPRGGRADNEQFF.

The chain uses TRBV7-7 and TRBJ2-3; a possible D gene is TRBD2 (7 bases). The CDR3 totals 15 residues. V was shortened by 5 bases and J by 0 bases, with 12 bases between the two germline ends. Germline CDR1 SSHAT, CDR2 FNYEAQ (reference sequence). The DNA of the CDR3 is TGTGCCAGCAGCCCCGGGGGGCCTAGCACAGATACGCAGTATTTT. Its translation is CASSPGGPSTDTQYF.

The genes are TRBV7-2 and TRBJ2-1, with 9 bases aligning to TRBD2. Losses at the gene ends were 5 bases for V and 9 bases for J; bases not matched to a gene: 8. CDR1 is SGHTA, CDR2 FQGNSA, per germline. The CDR3 contains 14 residues. CDR3 sequence: CASSQWTSDGEQFF. The CDR3 coding sequence is TGTGCCAGCAGCCAATGGACTAGCGACGGTGAGCAGTTCTTC.

The chain recombines TRBV5-1 with TRBJ2-5; 12 bases agree with TRBD1. Per germline, CDR1 SGHRS and CDR2 YFSETQ. The V segment lost 4 bases and the J segment 5 bases; nucleotides outside the gene matches: 9. CDR3 length: 16 amino acids. The DNA for the CDR3 is TGCGCCAGCAGCCCCACCGGGACAGGGGGCTCGGAGACCCAGTACTTC. It is translated as CASSPTGTGGSETQYF. Together with reference TRBV5-1 and TRBJ2-5, the CDR3 gives the full variable domain: KAGVTQTPRYLIKTRGQQVTLSCSPISGHRSVSWYQQTPGQGLQFLFEYFSETQRNKGNFPGRFSGRQFSNSRSEMNVSTLELGDSALYLCASSPTGTGGSETQYFGPGTRLLVL.

The chain links TRBV7-2 to TRBJ2-7, with unresolved D. Germline-derived CDR1 and CDR2 are SGHTA and FQGNSA. The CDR3 spans 13 residues. V was cut by 5 bases and J by 7 bases, with 15 bases left in between. CDR3 sequence (DNA): TGTGCCAGCAGCCTAACTCCCGTAGAAGAGCAGTACTTC. Encoded protein: CASSLTPVEEQYF.

This rearrangement joins TRBV4-1 to TRBJ1-1; D is possibly TRBD1 (6 bases). The length of the CDR3 is 14 residues. The ends were cut back, 1 base at V and 2 bases at J, with 8 bases in the middle. From germline, CDR1 is MGHRA and CDR2 YSYEKL. Here the CDR3 DNA reads TGCGCCAGCAGCCAAGCAGGGGTAAACACTGAAGCTTTCTTT. Its protein is CASSQAGVNTEAFF.

With regard to this clonotype: Germline and junction disagree at one end, which may indicate a read error. The chain couples TRBV12-3 or TRBV12-4 to TRBJ2-6; tentatively, D is TRBD1 (5 bases). The CDR3 loop spans 16 amino acids. CDR3 in DNA: TGTGCCAGCAGCTTCATAGTGAGCTCTGGGGCCAACGTCCCGACTTTC. This translates into CASSFIVSSGANVPTF.

This clonotype was counted a few times. The chain is built from TRBV7-9 and TRBJ1-1, with a weak D call TRBD1 (5 bases). CDR3 length equals 14 residues. V lost 8 bases and J lost 6, with 19 bases in between. From germline, CDR1 is SEHNR and CDR2 FQNEAQ (reference sequence). CDR3 amino acids: CASFPWGVIAEAFF. CDR3 in DNA: TGTGCCAGCTTCCCCTGGGGGGTTATAGCTGAAGCTTTCTTT.

The rearrangement links TRBV20-1 to TRBJ2-4, with a tentative D call TRBD1 (5 bases). Trimming removed 0 bases from V and 7 bases from J, with 10 bases in between. CDR1 and CDR2 (germline): DFQATT, SNEGSKA (reference sequence). The CDR3 length is 13 residues. The CDR3 here is CSARDPGYNIQYF. The CDR3 bases are TGCAGTGCTAGAGATCCAGGGTATAACATTCAGTACTTC.